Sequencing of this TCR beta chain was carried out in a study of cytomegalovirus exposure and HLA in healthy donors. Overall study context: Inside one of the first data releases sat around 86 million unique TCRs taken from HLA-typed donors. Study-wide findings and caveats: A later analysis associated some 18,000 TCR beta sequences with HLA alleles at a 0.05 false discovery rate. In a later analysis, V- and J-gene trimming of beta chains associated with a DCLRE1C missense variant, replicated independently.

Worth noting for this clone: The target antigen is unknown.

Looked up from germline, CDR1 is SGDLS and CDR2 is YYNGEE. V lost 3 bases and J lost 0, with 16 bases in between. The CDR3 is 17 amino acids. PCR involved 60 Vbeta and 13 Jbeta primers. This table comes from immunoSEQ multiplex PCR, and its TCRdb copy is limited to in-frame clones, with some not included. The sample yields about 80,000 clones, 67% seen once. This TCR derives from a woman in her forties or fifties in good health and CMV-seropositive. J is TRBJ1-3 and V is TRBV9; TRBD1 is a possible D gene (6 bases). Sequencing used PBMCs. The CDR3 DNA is TGTGCCAGCAGCGCATACAGGGCCCCAAGCTCTGGAAACACCATATATTTT. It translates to CASSAYRAPSSGNTIYF.